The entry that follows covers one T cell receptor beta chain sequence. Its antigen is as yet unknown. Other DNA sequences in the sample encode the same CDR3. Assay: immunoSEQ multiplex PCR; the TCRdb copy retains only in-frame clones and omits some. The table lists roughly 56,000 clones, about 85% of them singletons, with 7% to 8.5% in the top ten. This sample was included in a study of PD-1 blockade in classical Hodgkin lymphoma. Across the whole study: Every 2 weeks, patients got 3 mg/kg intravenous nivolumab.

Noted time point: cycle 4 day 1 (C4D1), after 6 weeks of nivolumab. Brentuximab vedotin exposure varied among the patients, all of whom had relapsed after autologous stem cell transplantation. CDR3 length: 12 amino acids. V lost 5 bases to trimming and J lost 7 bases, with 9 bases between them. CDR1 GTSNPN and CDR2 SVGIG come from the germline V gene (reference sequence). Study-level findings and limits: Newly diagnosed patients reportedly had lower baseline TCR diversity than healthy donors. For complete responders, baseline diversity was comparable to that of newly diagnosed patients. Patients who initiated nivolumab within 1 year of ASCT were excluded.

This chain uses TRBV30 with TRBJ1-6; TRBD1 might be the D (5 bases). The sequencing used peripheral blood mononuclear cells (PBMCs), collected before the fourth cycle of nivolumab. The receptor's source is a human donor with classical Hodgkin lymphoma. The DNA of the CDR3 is TGTGCCTGGGGGACGGGGAATTCACCCCTCCACTTT. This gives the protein CAWGTGNSPLHF.